A selection of T cell receptor beta chains follows, all from one sample in a study of metastatic and nonmetastatic thyroid tumors. TCRdb redid the clone calls on the PCR reads using MiXCR. The data show almost 70,000 clones, 13% to 15% seen once. Sequences were obtained from blood. These receptor sequences come from a male donor with papillary thyroid cancer or a benign thyroid nodule (not recorded which). Some clones in this sample may be carry-over from other donors' samples. The CDR3 runs from the conserved cysteine through the conserved F or W. The D gene is left open where the match is weak. Expanded clones get a size class; other rows say once, few or many, or leave the size out.

size: many
J: TRBJ2-5
V: TRBV19
D: TRBD2
length: 16
DNA: TGTGCCAGTAGCTCCAGACTAGCGGCTGACAAGAGGGCCCAGTACTTC
CDR3: CASSSRLAADKRAQYF

size: many
J: TRBJ1-2
V: TRBV4-2
D: TRBD1
length: 16
DNA: TGTGCCAGCAGCCAACACTACAGGGGGCCTCGCTTTGGCTACACCTTC
CDR3: CASSQHYRGPRFGYTF

size: once
J: TRBJ2-7
V: TRBV7-2
D: TRBD2
length: 15
DNA: TGTGCCAGCAGGTATAGCGGGGTGGGTTCCTACGAGCAGTACTTC
CDR3: CASRYSGVGSYEQYF

size: few
J: TRBJ2-1
V: TRBV5-4
D: TRBD2
length: 15
DNA: TGTGCCAGCACCCCCCCGCTAGCGGGAAGCAATGAGCAGTTCTTC
CDR3: CASTPPLAGSNEQFF

size: few
J: TRBJ1-2
V: TRBV6-1
D: .
length: 16
DNA: TGTGCCAGCACCCGGGACTCATCATCGGTAGTCTATGGCTACACCTTC
CDR3: CASTRDSSSVVYGYTF

size: many
J: TRBJ2-5
V: TRBV7-3
D: TRBD1
length: 14
DNA: TGTGCCAGCAGCCCCGGACAGGGCATGGAGACCCAGTACTTC
CDR3: CASSPGQGMETQYF

size: many
J: TRBJ1-4
V: TRBV11-3
D: TRBD1
length: 15
DNA: TGTGCCAGCAGCTTAACGACAGGGGGTAATGAAAAACTGTTTTTT
CDR3: CASSLTTGGNEKLFF

size: many
J: TRBJ2-1
V: TRBV6-1
D: TRBD2
length: 16
DNA: TGTGCCAGCAGGTCACTCAGGATAGCGGGGTACAATGAGCAGTTCTTC
CDR3: CASRSLRIAGYNEQFF

size: many
J: TRBJ1-2
V: TRBV20-1
D: .
length: 12
DNA: TGCAGTGCTTGGACTGGGGATTATGGCTACACCTTC
CDR3: CSAWTGDYGYTF

size: many
J: TRBJ1-2
V: TRBV10-1
D: .
length: 12
DNA: TGCGCCAGCAGTGAAGGGCCCTATGGCTACACCTTC
CDR3: CASSEGPYGYTF

size: .
J: TRBJ1-2
V: TRBV3-1
D: .
length: 16
DNA: TGTGCCAGCAGCCAAGGTATTGGTTCTTGCTACGGTGGCTACACCTTC
CDR3: CASSQGIGSCYGGYTF

size: many
J: TRBJ2-3
V: TRBV11-1
D: .
length: 15
DNA: TGTGCCAGCAGCTTAACCGACCCGGCGGCAGATACGCAGTATTTT
CDR3: CASSLTDPAADTQYF

size: many
J: TRBJ2-1
V: TRBV7-9
D: TRBD2
length: 15
DNA: TGTGCCAGCAGCTCTAAGGGTCTAGCGGGAGATGAGCAGTTCTTC
CDR3: CASSSKGLAGDEQFF

size: many
J: TRBJ2-3
V: TRBV19
D: .
length: 15
DNA: TGTGCCAGTAGTAGGGCCAGGGGCTGGACAGATACGCAGTATTTT
CDR3: CASSRARGWTDTQYF

size: many
J: TRBJ2-7
V: TRBV5-1
D: TRBD2
length: 15
DNA: TGCGCCAGCGCACCGTGGACTAGCGGTACCTACGAGCAGTACTTC
CDR3: CASAPWTSGTYEQYF

size: many
J: TRBJ1-6
V: TRBV5-1
D: .
length: 15
DNA: TGCGCCAGCAGCCTGGGGGCAGGAAATAATTCACCCCTCCACTTT
CDR3: CASSLGAGNNSPLHF

size: many
J: TRBJ2-7
V: TRBV27
D: .
length: 14
DNA: TGTGCCAGCAGTTCCCGGGAGATGAGGTACGAGCAGTACTTC
CDR3: CASSSREMRYEQYF

size: few
J: TRBJ2-2
V: TRBV6-1
D: TRBD2
length: 14
DNA: TGTGCCAGCAGGGGACTAGGTAACGCCGGGGAGCTGTTTTTT
CDR3: CASRGLGNAGELFF

size: many
J: TRBJ2-7
V: TRBV6-1
D: TRBD2
length: 12
DNA: TGTGCCACCGCGGGGGAATCCTACGAGCAGTACTTC
CDR3: CATAGESYEQYF

size: many
J: TRBJ1-2
V: TRBV7-9
D: TRBD1
length: 13
DNA: TGTGCCAGCAGCCCCCGACAGGGGAACGGCTACACCTTC
CDR3: CASSPRQGNGYTF

size: many
J: TRBJ1-2
V: TRBV24-1
D: .
length: 14
DNA: TGTGCCACCAGTGAGGCAGTCTTTACCTATGGCTACACCTTC
CDR3: CATSEAVFTYGYTF

size: many
J: TRBJ2-1
V: TRBV9
D: .
length: 18
DNA: TGTGCCAGCAGCTCAGGACCGTCGCGGCACCCGGTGGGAAATGAGCAGTTCTTC
CDR3: CASSSGPSRHPVGNEQFF

size: .
J: TRBJ2-2
V: TRBV6-4
D: .
length: 14
DNA: TGTGCCAGCAGTGACTCTATCTACACCGGGGAGCTGTTTTTT
CDR3: CASSDSIYTGELFF

size: .
J: TRBJ2-1
V: TRBV6-1
D: TRBD1
length: 14
DNA: TGTGCCAGCCTGACGGGACAGATAGGCAATGAGCAGTTCTTC
CDR3: CASLTGQIGNEQFF

size: many
J: TRBJ1-5
V: TRBV6-1
D: TRBD1
length: 15
DNA: TGTGCCAGCAGTCAGGGACAGGGGAGCAATCAGCCCCAGCATTTT
CDR3: CASSQGQGSNQPQHF

size: many
J: TRBJ1-3
V: TRBV7-2
D: TRBD1
length: 18
DNA: TGTGCCAGCAGCCCTCTTAAGACAGGGGAGACCTCTGGAAACACCATATATTTT
CDR3: CASSPLKTGETSGNTIYF

size: many
J: TRBJ2-1
V: TRBV5-1
D: .
length: 15
DNA: TGCGCCAGCAGCTCCCACGGAGGGGCCCTCAATGAGCAGTTCTTC
CDR3: CASSSHGGALNEQFF

size: many
J: TRBJ1-5
V: TRBV7-2
D: .
length: 13
DNA: TGTGCCAGCGGGGGGTCTGGGGTTCAGCCCCAGCATTTT
CDR3: CASGGSGVQPQHF

size: many
J: TRBJ2-3
V: TRBV7-8
D: .
length: 12
DNA: TGTGCCAGCAGCTCGTTTTCAGATACGCAGTATTTT
CDR3: CASSSFSDTQYF

size: few
J: TRBJ1-2
V: TRBV12-3/TRBV12-4
D: TRBD1
length: 15
DNA: TGTGCCAGCAGTTTAGGGACAGGCGGAGTATCTGGCTACACCTTC
CDR3: CASSLGTGGVSGYTF

size: .
J: TRBJ2-7
V: TRBV20-1
D: .
length: 15
DNA: TGCAGTGCCATCGTAGGGGGAGGGCCCTCCTACGAGCAGTACTTC
CDR3: CSAIVGGGPSYEQYF

size: .
J: TRBJ1-1
V: TRBV29-1
D: .
length: 12
DNA: TGCAGCGTCGCAAGTGGGTCGACTGAAGCTTTCTTT
CDR3: CSVASGSTEAFF

size: .
J: TRBJ2-7
V: TRBV18
D: .
length: 14
DNA: TGTGCCAGCTCACTGGAGATCAGGTGTGGCGAGCAGTACTTC
CDR3: CASSLEIRCGEQYF

size: many
J: TRBJ2-1
V: TRBV9
D: .
length: 14
DNA: TGTGCCAGCAGCGTAGCCAGAGGCGACAATGAGCAGTTCTTC
CDR3: CASSVARGDNEQFF

size: .
J: TRBJ2-3
V: TRBV11-2
D: TRBD2
length: 18
DNA: TGTGCCAGCGGCCCCCAACCGGGACTAGCGGGAGTAATTGATACGCAGTATTTT
CDR3: CASGPQPGLAGVIDTQYF

size: many
J: TRBJ1-2
V: TRBV7-8
D: TRBD1
length: 16
DNA: TGTGCCAGCAGCCAGACTAGGACAGGGTTGGACTATGGCTACACCTTC
CDR3: CASSQTRTGLDYGYTF

size: many
J: TRBJ2-5
V: TRBV14
D: TRBD1
length: 14
DNA: TGTGCCAGCAGCCAAGACAGGGGGCGGGAGACCCAGTACTTC
CDR3: CASSQDRGRETQYF

size: many
J: TRBJ2-1
V: TRBV15
D: TRBD2
length: 15
DNA: TGTGCCACCAGCAGAGGAAGCGGGAGTGGGAATGAGCAGTTCTTC
CDR3: CATSRGSGSGNEQFF

size: many
J: TRBJ2-4
V: TRBV6-1
D: TRBD1
length: 17
DNA: TGTGCCAGCAGTCCTACGGGACAGGGGGCTTCCAAAAACATTCAGTACTTC
CDR3: CASSPTGQGASKNIQYF

size: many
J: TRBJ1-3
V: TRBV10-3
D: .
length: 13
DNA: TGTGCCACGACCTCCCCGCCTGGAAACACCATATATTTT
CDR3: CATTSPPGNTIYF

size: .
J: TRBJ2-1
V: TRBV19
D: TRBD1
length: 16
DNA: TGTGCCAGTATTATTCGGGACAGGTATACCTACAATGAGCAGTTCTTC
CDR3: CASIIRDRYTYNEQFF